This TCR beta chain is from a study of blood T cell repertoires in COVID-19 (dated by TCRdb to 2020 to 2022). For the study in its entirety: The collaborator samples originated in the United States, Italy and Spain and spanned the acute and convalescent phases of COVID-19. The material from the prospective study consisted of cDNA or gDNA derived from T cells, B-cell-depleted T cells, or PBMCs. Deeply sampled blood TCRbeta repertoires from subjects exposed to, actively infected with, or recovered from COVID-19 were included in the dataset. The repertoires were released in a freely available public database meant as a resource for research on the immune response to SARS-CoV-2. Samples were obtained from the ongoing ImmuneRACE study (first 160 participants) and from over a thousand subjects provided by 6 global collaborators. Sample metadata almost always included a de-identified subject ID, COVID-19 status, age in years and sex. HLA class I and class II types, where available, came from metadata supplied by the sample provider rather than from assay-based typing.

Each collaborating institution followed its own protocols to collect whole blood in K2EDTA tubes. For TCRbeta analysis, collaborator samples were shipped as frozen whole blood, as isolated PBMCs, or as DNA extracted from either sample type. For this clone: What this receptor recognizes is not known. Base qualities are not recorded, but no much larger clone differs from it by a single base.

The germline V gene gives CDR1 as ENHRY and CDR2 as SYGVKD. The CDR3 measures 16 amino acids from cysteine to phenylalanine. Only the CDR3 region is kept as DNA, spanning 48 bases read in frame from base 1. V is pared back by 8 bases and J by 0 bases, with 19 bases lying between the germline termini. The immunoSEQ Assay, a bias-controlled multiplex PCR, was used to amplify TCRbeta CDR3 regions from genomic DNA. In the paper's pipeline: Nucleated cell counts per sample were estimated from amplification of reference gene primers within the assay. To quantify the absolute abundance of each unique TCRbeta CDR3 rearrangement, sequence reads were collapsed and filtered. For each sample, productive Simpson clonality was calculated by taking the square root of Simpson's diversity index across productive rearrangements. Imported from immuneACCESS, the table was reduced by TCRdb to in-frame sequences with V and J called. These copies leave out some clones; in studies compared against another copy, an unresolved V gene accounts for under half, and the cause of the remainder is not known. V, J and clone size derive from that table, while D and trimming were established from the DNA sequence. The sample table contains about 200,000 clones; only one count was recorded for around 90% of them. The ten largest clones represent 20% to 25% of the sample.

On the study overall, not on this receptor specifically: The quantity of clinical and demographic metadata differed by source and by participant and was supplied without curation.

Sequenced material: peripheral blood. The sequence is built from TRBV10-3 and TRBJ1-1; a tentative D call is TRBD1 (6 bases match). The TCR sequence derives from a man aged 55 to 70 with active or convalescent COVID-19. The CDR3 region has the sequence CAISDRGGQLNTEAFF. In nucleotides, the sequence is TGTGCCATCTCTGACCGAGGCGGACAGCTGAACACTGAAGCTTTCTTT.